These 15 T cell receptor beta chains were sequenced from one sample in a study of T cells in Graves' hyperthyroidism and ophthalmopathy. There were TCR beta CDR3 regions amplified from RNA transcripts. The HTBI primer set was used in a first-round RT-PCR of the TCR CDR3. TCRdb processed the multiplex PCR reads anew with MiXCR; each CDR3 protein has one entry. The sample consists of about half a million distinct CDR3 sequences, about 20% of them appearing once. Sequences were obtained from blood. Receptors originate from a middle-aged man with Graves' ophthalmopathy.

The V gene is TRBV20-1, the J gene TRBJ2-3; TRBD2 matches at 8 bases. V lost 3 bases to trimming and J lost 6 bases; unmatched junction nucleotides: 11. The CDR3 is 15 residues long. The V gene's germline CDR1 is DFQATT and CDR2 SNEGSKA (reference sequence). The CDR3 DNA follows: TGCAGTGCTAGCTTAAGCGGGGGAGCTTCGGATACGCAGTATTTT. This sequence encodes CSASLSGGASDTQYF.

This clonotype showed up many times. The V call is TRBV7-9, the J call TRBJ2-2; 8 nucleotides align to TRBD2. The V and J ends lost 5 bases and 1 base, in that order; junction bases with no gene match: 6. The CDR3 spans 16 residues. CDR1 is SEHNR and CDR2 is FQNEAQ in the germline V gene (reference sequence). In DNA, the CDR3 is TGTGCCAGCAGCAAAGGGGGACTAGAGAACACCGGGGAGCTGTTTTTT. It yields the protein CASSKGGLENTGELFF.

V and J are TRBV30 and TRBJ2-2, with TRBD1 as a possible D gene (6 bases). The CDR3 contains 14 residues. Germline CDR1 is GTSNPN and CDR2 is SVGIG (reference sequence). V was shortened by 2 bases and J by 6 bases, with 13 bases between the two germline ends. CDR3 nucleotides: TGTGCCTGGAGTCCCAGCAAGGGGGCCGGGGAGCTGTTTTTT. Protein: CAWSPSKGAGELFF.

Turning to this clonotype: Being one base from a much bigger clone, this may be a read error. The chain recombines TRBV28 with TRBJ1-6, with D hard to call. The V gene lost 6 bases and the J gene lost 7 bases, with 19 bases spanning the gap. The CDR3 has 16 residues. Looked up from germline, CDR1 is MDHEN and CDR2 is SYDVKM. The CDR3 nucleotides read TGTGCCAGCAGGGCCCGGAAAGAAGTATCCAATTCACCCCTCCACTTT. It is translated as CASRARKEVSNSPLHF. The entire variable domain, with the rest obtained from reference TRBV28 and TRBJ1-6, is as follows: DVKVTQSSRYLVKRTGEKVFLECVQDMDHENMFWYRQDPGLGLRLIYFSYDVKMKEKGDIPEGYSVSREKKERFSLILESASTNQTSMYLCASRARKEVSNSPLHFGNGTRLTVT.

This clonotype was detected ten times or more. The V gene is TRBV29-1, the J gene TRBJ1-1, with D possibly matching TRBD1 (5 bases). The CDR3 covers 13 residues. Trimming removed 1 base at V and 2 bases at J, with 8 bases between. Germline assignment: CDR1 SQVTM and CDR2 ANQGSEA. The CDR3, as DNA: TGCAGCGTTGAAGCGGGGCCAAACACTGAAGCTTTCTTT. Its protein product is CSVEAGPNTEAFF. Full variable domain (rest looked up from reference TRBV29-1 and TRBJ1-1): SAVISQKPSRDICQRGTSLTIQCQVDSQVTMMFWYRQQPGQSLTLIATANQGSEATYESGFVIDKFPISRPNLTFSTLTVSNMSPEDSSIYLCSVEAGPNTEAFFGQGTRLTVV.

This clonotype has more than one count but fewer than ten. The chain is built from TRBV3-1 and TRBJ2-6, with no clear D. Trimming took 7 bases from V and 0 from J, leaving 4 bases between them. The CDR3 has 13 amino acids. Germline CDR1 is LGHDT and CDR2 is YNNKEL (reference sequence). This chain's CDR3 is CASIGSGANVLTF. The CDR3 nucleotides read TGTGCCAGCATTGGCTCTGGGGCCAACGTCCTGACTTTC.

The chain is built from TRBV29-1 and TRBJ1-1; unclear D gene. V was cut by 4 bases and J by 3 bases, with 15 bases left in between. In germline, CDR1 is SQVTM, CDR2 ANQGSEA. This CDR3 contains 14 residues. The DNA of the CDR3 is TGCAGCGTTGGAAGGGCTTCCGACTACACTGAAGCTTTCTTT. As protein: CSVGRASDYTEAFF.

The gene calls are TRBV6-1 and TRBJ2-5, with unresolved D. V was pared by 3 bases and J by 4 bases, with 9 bases between. This CDR3 region has 13 residues. Germline loops: CDR1 MNHNS, CDR2 SASEGT. This chain's CDR3 is CASSDRFGETQYF. CDR3 in DNA: TGTGCCAGCAGTGACAGGTTCGGAGAGACCCAGTACTTC.

This clonotype was counted many times. The gene calls are TRBV2 and TRBJ2-3; D gene ambiguous. V was pared by 6 bases and J by 0 bases, with 7 bases between. This CDR3 comprises 13 residues. Germline lookup yields CDR1 SNHLY and CDR2 FYNNEI. The CDR3 is CASRSDSTDTQYF. CDR3 DNA sequence: TGTGCCAGCAGATCCGACAGCACAGATACGCAGTATTTT.

The chain joins TRBV11-2 to TRBJ2-4; 9 nucleotides line up with TRBD1. The germline V gene encodes CDR1 SGHAT and CDR2 FQNNGV. The CDR3 covers 13 residues. The J segment lost 5 bases and the V segment lost 5 bases, leaving 1 base of the junction unmatched. CDR3 DNA sequence: TGTGCCAGCAGCCGGACAGGGGAAAACATTCAGTACTTC. Amino acid sequence: CASSRTGENIQYF.

This clonotype was seen repeatedly, ten times or more. The chain couples TRBV7-2 to TRBJ2-7; 8 bases fit TRBD2. V was pared by 6 bases and J by 3 bases, with 7 bases of the junction left unmatched. The CDR3 extends over 14 amino acids. Germline V gene sequence: CDR1 SGHTA, CDR2 FQGNSA. DNA of the CDR3: TGTGCCAGCAGGCAGCAGGCGGGAGGCTACGAGCAGTACTTC. It codes for CASRQQAGGYEQYF.

In its sample, this clonotype was seen a few times. The V gene is TRBV19, the J gene TRBJ1-2; 9 bases fit TRBD1. The germline gives CDR1 LNHDA, CDR2 SQIVND (reference sequence). The trim removed 6 bases at V and 3 bases at J, leaving 8 bases unmatched. The CDR3 covers 15 residues. The CDR3 reads CASRHRQGGDYGYTF. The CDR3 DNA sequence: TGTGCCAGTAGACACAGACAGGGGGGCGACTATGGCTACACCTTC.

This clonotype was recorded many times. The V gene is TRBV11-1, the J gene TRBJ2-1; 10 bases align to TRBD2. Germline CDR1 SGHAT, CDR2 FQDESV (reference sequence). CDR3 length equals 14 residues. V lost 5 bases, J lost 5 bases, and 3 bases stayed unmatched. The CDR3 nucleotides are TGTGCCAGCAGCCAGGGACTAGCGAACAATGAGCAGTTCTTC. Its translation: CASSQGLANNEQFF.

At least ten counts were recorded for this clonotype. The V call is TRBV20-1, the J call TRBJ2-3; the match to TRBD2 covers 10 bases. With V trimmed by 3 bases and J by 3 bases, 6 bases remained unmatched. The germline gives CDR1 DFQATT, CDR2 SNEGSKA (reference sequence). The CDR3 runs to 15 residues. CDR3 bases: TGCAGTGCTAGTCCTAGCGGGAGAAGAACAGATACGCAGTATTTT. Protein sequence: CSASPSGRRTDTQYF.

This clonotype was detected ten times or more. The rearrangement links TRBV3-1 to TRBJ1-2, with TRBD1 identical over 10 bases. The CDR3 totals 14 residues. Germline trimming cut 2 bases from V and 4 bases from J; bases unmatched to any gene: 1. The germline CDR1 and CDR2 sequences are LGHDT and YNNKEL (reference sequence). In DNA form, the CDR3 reads TGTGCCAGCAGCCAACGGACAGGGGGCTATGGCTACACCTTC. Protein sequence: CASSQRTGGYGYTF.